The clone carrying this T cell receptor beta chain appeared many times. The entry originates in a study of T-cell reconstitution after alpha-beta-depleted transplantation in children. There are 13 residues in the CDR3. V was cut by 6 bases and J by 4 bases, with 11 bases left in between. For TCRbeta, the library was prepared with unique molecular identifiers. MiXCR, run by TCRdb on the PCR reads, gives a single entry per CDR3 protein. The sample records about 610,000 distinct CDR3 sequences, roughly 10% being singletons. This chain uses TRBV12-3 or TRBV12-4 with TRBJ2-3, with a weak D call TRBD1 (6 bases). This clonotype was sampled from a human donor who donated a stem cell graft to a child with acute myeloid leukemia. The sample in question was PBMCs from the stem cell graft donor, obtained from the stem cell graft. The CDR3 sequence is CASSPSGADTQYF. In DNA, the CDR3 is TGTGCCAGCAGCCCGTCAGGGGCAGATACGCAGTATTTT.